This TCR beta chain was recovered during a study of blood T cell repertoires in COVID-19. The wider study: Collection of acute and convalescent COVID-19 samples took place in the United States, Italy and Spain.

Deletions cut 3 bases from V and 1 base from J, with 9 bases between. CDR3 length equals 14 residues. Germline V CDR1 and CDR2: MNHEY, SMNVEV (reference sequence). Sequenced by immunoSEQ multiplex PCR; TCRdb stores in-frame clones only, minus some. The data show 200,000 to 250,000 clones, with approximately 86% seen just once and 3% to 3.5% held by the top ten. This chain connects TRBV27 to TRBJ1-1; D is uncertain. This sequence originates from a man aged 60-69 years with acute or convalescent COVID-19. Sequences were obtained from peripheral blood. CDR3 nucleotides: TGTGCCAGCAGTTTCACGAGTGGGAACACTGAAGCTTTCTTT. This codes for CASSFTSGNTEAFF.